The 14 T cell receptor beta chains reported below all come from one sample, sequenced in a study of PD-1 blockade in classical Hodgkin lymphoma. The repertoire was sequenced with immunoSEQ multiplex PCR; TCRdb's copy has only in-frame clones and lacks some. The repertoire holds roughly 97,000 clones, approximately 83% seen once, with less than 15% in the top ten. Each patient relapsed following autologous stem cell transplantation, and prior brentuximab vedotin exposure differed. The sequencing here drew on peripheral blood mononuclear cells (PBMCs), taken at baseline. All receptors come from a human donor with classical Hodgkin lymphoma.

This clone has more than one count but fewer than ten. This chain uses TRBV7-9 with TRBJ2-3; D is undetermined. CDR3 size: 13 residues. V was clipped by 6 bases and J by 5 bases, with 12 bases between them. Per germline, CDR1 SEHNR and CDR2 FQNEAQ (reference sequence). The CDR3 here is CASSSKGRDTQYF. The CDR3, as DNA: TGTGCCAGCAGTTCGAAGGGAAGAGATACGCAGTATTTT. The full variable domain, completed using reference TRBV7-9 and TRBJ2-3, is DTGVSQNPRHKITKRGQNVTFRCDPISEHNRLYWYRQTLGQGPEFLTYFQNEAQLEKSRLLSDRFSAERPKGSFSTLEIQRTEQGDSAMYLCASSSKGRDTQYFGPGTRLTVL.

The genes are TRBV27 and TRBJ2-1, with D perhaps TRBD2 (7 bases). CDR1 and CDR2 from the germline V gene are MNHEY and SMNVEV (reference sequence). CDR3 size: 19 residues. With 3 bases removed from V and 0 bases from J, the gap between germline ends came to 21 bases. The CDR3 is CASSLGASLAAYSYNEQFF. The CDR3, as DNA: TGTGCCAGCAGTTTGGGGGCCAGTCTAGCGGCCTACTCCTACAATGAGCAGTTCTTC.

This chain links TRBV19 with TRBJ1-5, with D possibly matching TRBD1 (5 bases). The CDR3 runs to 15 residues. Germline V gene lookup returns CDR1 LNHDA and CDR2 SQIVND (reference sequence). Trimming pared 4 bases from V and 0 bases from J, leaving 10 bases between. The CDR3 nucleotides read TGTGCCAGTAGTACCGGACAAATTAGCAATCAGCCCCAGCATTTT. Amino acid sequence: CASSTGQISNQPQHF.

V usage is TRBV5-1 and J usage is TRBJ2-5; possible D gene TRBD2, 5 bases. V lost 0 bases and J 7 bases, leaving 10 bases between the germline ends. This CDR3 contains 13 residues. Germline V lookup: CDR1 SGHRS, CDR2 YFSETQ. CDR3 nucleotide sequence: TGCGCCAGCAGCTTGGGGGGAGAACGGACCCAGTACTTC. Amino acid sequence: CASSLGGERTQYF.

This chain connects TRBV2 to TRBJ2-1, with D tentatively TRBD1 (6 bases). V lost 6 bases and J lost 7, with 16 bases in between. The germline V gene encodes CDR1 SNHLY and CDR2 FYNNEI. CDR3 length: 14 residues. CDR3 nucleotide sequence: TGTGCCAGCAGCCACCGACAGGTTCTAAATGAGCAGTTCTTC. Its protein product is CASSHRQVLNEQFF.

The V call is TRBV14, the J call TRBJ2-3; D is possibly TRBD2 (6 bases). The V and J ends lost 3 bases and 6 bases respectively, with 13 bases between them. This CDR3 has 14 amino acids. CDR1 and CDR2 (germline): SGHDN, FVKESK. The CDR3 loop reads CASSQGLLGDTQYF. The DNA of the CDR3 is TGTGCCAGCAGCCAGGGACTGCTCGGGGATACGCAGTATTTT.

Note on this clone: Other DNA sequences in the same sample also yield this CDR3. J is TRBJ1-1 and V is TRBV5-4, with D possibly matching TRBD1 (5 bases). The germline V gene encodes CDR1 SGHNT and CDR2 YYREEE (reference sequence). The V end lost 1 base, the J end lost 1 base, and 8 bases lay between the germline ends. The CDR3 loop spans 14 amino acids. CDR3 region: CASSLTGGNTEAFF. CDR3 DNA sequence: TGTGCCAGCAGCTTGACAGGAGGGAACACTGAAGCTTTCTTT.

The V and J genes are TRBV7-3 and TRBJ1-1; D is ambiguous. Trimming removed 5 bases from V and 10 bases from J, with 17 bases in between. The CDR3 loop spans 13 amino acids. Per the germline V gene, CDR1 is SGHTA and CDR2 is FQGTGA. The CDR3 nucleotides are TGTGCCAGCAGCCCCTTGGGAGGTGATCGAGCTTTCTTT. This codes for CASSPLGGDRAFF.

The V and J genes are TRBV7-9 and TRBJ2-5; 12 bases fit TRBD2. V dropped 6 bases and J dropped 1; count of bases not matched to a gene: 9. Germline assignment: CDR1 SEHNR and CDR2 FQNEAQ (reference sequence). The CDR3 is 17 residues long. The CDR3 region is CASRRAGTSGSQETQYF. The CDR3 DNA sequence: TGTGCCAGCAGACGAGCCGGGACTAGCGGGTCCCAAGAGACCCAGTACTTC.

V usage is TRBV19 and J usage is TRBJ2-2, with 7 nucleotides matching TRBD2. Germline V gives CDR1 LNHDA, CDR2 SQIVND (reference sequence). The CDR3 sequence is 15 residues long. V shed 0 bases and J 4 bases; nucleotides not matched to a gene: 2. CDR3 nucleotide sequence: TGTGCCAGTAGTATAGAGGGGGGGAGCACCGGGGAGCTGTTTTTT. This gives the protein CASSIEGGSTGELFF.

The chain carries TRBV7-8 and TRBJ2-5; 7 bases align to TRBD1. The CDR3 is 14 amino acids. Trimming removed 6 bases from V and 5 bases from J; junction bases left unmatched: 9. CDR1 and CDR2 from the germline V gene are SGHVS and FQNEAQ. CDR3 region: CASRATGVAETQYF. The CDR3 nucleotides are TGTGCCAGCAGAGCCACAGGGGTGGCCGAGACCCAGTACTTC.

The rearrangement joins TRBV7-9 to TRBJ1-5; D is possibly TRBD1 (5 bases). The CDR3 runs to 15 residues. Per germline, CDR1 SEHNR and CDR2 FQNEAQ (reference sequence). The V and J ends lost 1 base and 6 bases respectively, with 13 bases between them. For the CDR3, the DNA is TGTGCCAGCAGCTTAGGGTTCGGGGGGATTCAGCCCCAGCATTTT. Encoded protein: CASSLGFGGIQPQHF.

This clone occurred once. CDR3 in DNA: TGCAGCGTGCGGACAGGGGGAGGCGAGCAGTACTTC. Its translation: CSVRTGGGEQYF. The V and J genes are TRBV29-1 and TRBJ2-7, with 10 bases that match TRBD1. J lost 6 bases, V lost 6 bases, and 5 bases had no gene match. The germline V gene encodes CDR1 SQVTM and CDR2 ANQGSEA. The length of the CDR3 is 12 residues.

The chain recombines TRBV6-6 with TRBJ1-4, with TRBD1 as a possible D gene (6 bases). Germline lookup yields CDR1 MNHNY and CDR2 SVGAGI (reference sequence). This CDR3 has 14 amino acids. Trimming shortened V by 4 bases and J by 3 bases, and 9 bases separated the two germline ends. The CDR3 region is CASSSDSPNEKLFF. DNA of the CDR3: TGTGCCAGCAGTTCGGACAGCCCTAATGAAAAACTGTTTTTT.